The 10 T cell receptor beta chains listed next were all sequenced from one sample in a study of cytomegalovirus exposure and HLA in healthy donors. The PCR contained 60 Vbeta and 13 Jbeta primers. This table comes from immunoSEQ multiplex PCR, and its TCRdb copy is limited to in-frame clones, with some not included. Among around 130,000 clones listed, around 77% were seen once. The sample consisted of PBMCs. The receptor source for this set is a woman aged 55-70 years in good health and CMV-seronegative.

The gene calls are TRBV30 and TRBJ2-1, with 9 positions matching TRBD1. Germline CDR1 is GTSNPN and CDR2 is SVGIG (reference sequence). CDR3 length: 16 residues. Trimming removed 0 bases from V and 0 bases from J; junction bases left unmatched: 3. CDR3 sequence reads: CAWSVQGASSYNEQFF. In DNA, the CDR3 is TGTGCCTGGAGTGTACAGGGGGCAAGCTCCTACAATGAGCAGTTCTTC.

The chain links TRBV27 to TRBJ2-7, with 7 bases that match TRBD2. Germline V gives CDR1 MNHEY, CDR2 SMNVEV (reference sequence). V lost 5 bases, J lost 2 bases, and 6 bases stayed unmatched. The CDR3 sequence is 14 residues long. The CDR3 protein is CASSPRLATYEQYF. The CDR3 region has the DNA TGTGCCAGCAGTCCTCGACTAGCCACCTACGAGCAGTACTTC.

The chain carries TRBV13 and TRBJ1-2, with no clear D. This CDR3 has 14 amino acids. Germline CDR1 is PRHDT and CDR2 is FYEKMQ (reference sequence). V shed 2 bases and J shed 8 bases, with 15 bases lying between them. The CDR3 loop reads CASSLTSGMDGYTF. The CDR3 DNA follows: TGTGCCAGCAGCTTAACAAGCGGTATGGACGGCTACACCTTC. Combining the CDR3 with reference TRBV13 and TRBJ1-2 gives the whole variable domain AAGVIQSPRHLIKEKRETATLKCYPIPRHDTVYWYQQGPGQDPQFLISFYEKMQSDKGSIPDRFSAQQFSDYHSELNMSSLELGDSALYFCASSLTSGMDGYTFGSGTRLTVV.

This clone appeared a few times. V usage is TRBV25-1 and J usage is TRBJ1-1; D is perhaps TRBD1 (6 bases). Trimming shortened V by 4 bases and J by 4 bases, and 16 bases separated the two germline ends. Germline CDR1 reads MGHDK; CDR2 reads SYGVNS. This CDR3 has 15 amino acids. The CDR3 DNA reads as TGTGCCAGCAGTGGACGGGACACCCAGCGCACTGAAGCTTTCTTT. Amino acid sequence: CASSGRDTQRTEAFF. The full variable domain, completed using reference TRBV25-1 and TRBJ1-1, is EADIYQTPRYLVIGTGKKITLECSQTMGHDKMYWYQQDPGMELHLIHYSYGVNSTEKGDLSSESTVSRIRTEHFPLTLESARPSHTSQYLCASSGRDTQRTEAFFGQGTRLTVV.

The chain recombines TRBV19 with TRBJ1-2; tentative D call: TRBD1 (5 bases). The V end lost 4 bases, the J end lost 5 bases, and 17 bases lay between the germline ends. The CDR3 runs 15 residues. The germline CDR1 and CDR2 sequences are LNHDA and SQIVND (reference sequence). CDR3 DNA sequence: TGTGCCAGTAGTAGGCAGGGCACACTGGGATATGGCTACACCTTC. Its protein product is CASSRQGTLGYGYTF.

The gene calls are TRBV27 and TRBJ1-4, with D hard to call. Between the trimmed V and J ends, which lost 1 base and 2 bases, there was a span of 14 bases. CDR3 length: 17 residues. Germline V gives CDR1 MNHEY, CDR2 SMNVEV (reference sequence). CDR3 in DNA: TGTGCCAGCAGTTTATGGTCGGGATCCGCTACTAATGAAAAACTGTTTTTT. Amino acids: CASSLWSGSATNEKLFF.

The CDR3 DNA follows: TGTGCCAGCAGCTTTAGCAACACCGGGGAGCTGTTTTTT. Translated: CASSFSNTGELFF. This sequence joins TRBV7-3 and TRBJ2-2; D is uncertain. The CDR3 is made up of 13 amino acids. The germline CDR1 and CDR2 sequences are SGHTA and FQGTGA. V was shortened by 3 bases and J by 2 bases, with 4 bases between the two germline ends.

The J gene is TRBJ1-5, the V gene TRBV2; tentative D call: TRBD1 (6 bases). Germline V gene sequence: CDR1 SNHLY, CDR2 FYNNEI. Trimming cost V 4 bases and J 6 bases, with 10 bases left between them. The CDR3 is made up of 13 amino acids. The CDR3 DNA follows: TGTGCCAGCAGTGGACAGGTGGGTCAGCCCCAGCATTTT. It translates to CASSGQVGQPQHF.

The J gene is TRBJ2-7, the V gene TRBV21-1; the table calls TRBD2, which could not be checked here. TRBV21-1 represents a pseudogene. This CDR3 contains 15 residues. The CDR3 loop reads CASNPGREGVYEQYF. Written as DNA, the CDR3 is TGTGCCAGCAACCCAGGCCGGGAGGGGGTTTACGAGCAGTACTTC.

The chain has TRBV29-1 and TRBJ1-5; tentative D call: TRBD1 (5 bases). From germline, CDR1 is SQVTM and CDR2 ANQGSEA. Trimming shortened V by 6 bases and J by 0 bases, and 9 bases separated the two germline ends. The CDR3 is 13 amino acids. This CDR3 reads CSVKTASNQPQHF. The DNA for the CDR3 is TGCAGCGTAAAGACAGCTAGCAATCAGCCCCAGCATTTT. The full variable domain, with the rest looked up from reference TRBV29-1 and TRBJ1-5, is SAVISQKPSRDICQRGTSLTIQCQVDSQVTMMFWYRQQPGQSLTLIATANQGSEATYESGFVIDKFPISRPNLTFSTLTVSNMSPEDSSIYLCSVKTASNQPQHFGDGTRLSIL.